Shown below are 14 T cell receptor beta chains from a single sample sequenced in a study of shared clonotypes between healthy human individuals. Sequencing used immunoSEQ multiplex PCR; TCRdb keeps in-frame clones, though not all of them. The data hold 2,100,000 or so clones, with roughly 95% observed a single time. Specimen: naive CD4+ T cells sorted from blood. Subset indicated: CD45RA+ positively selected. The receptors originated from a man between 18 and 35 years old in good health.

The V gene is TRBV19, the J gene TRBJ2-7; D is uncertain. Trimming took off 0 bases at V and 4 bases at J, with 10 bases between the two ends. The germline CDR1 and CDR2 sequences are LNHDA and SQIVND (reference sequence). The CDR3 has 14 amino acids. CDR3 sequence: CASSIDGDRYEQYF. CDR3 coding DNA: TGTGCCAGTAGTATAGATGGGGATCGGTACGAGCAGTACTTC.

J is TRBJ2-7 and V is TRBV10-3, with 10 nucleotides matching TRBD2. The CDR3 loop spans 16 amino acids. Germline lookup yields CDR1 ENHRY and CDR2 SYGVKD. The ends lost 3 bases at V and 3 bases at J; junction bases unmatched: 8. CDR3 nucleotide sequence: TGTGCCATCAGTGATTCGCCAATAGCGGGAGGCTACGAGCAGTACTTC. It is translated as CAISDSPIAGGYEQYF.

The J gene is TRBJ2-1, the V gene TRBV2; 10 positions match TRBD1. Germline V gives CDR1 SNHLY, CDR2 FYNNEI. This CDR3 is built from 15 residues. Trimming at V came to 6 bases and at J to 3 bases, leaving 5 bases not matched to a gene. The CDR3 protein is CASSLTGGVYNEQFF. DNA of the CDR3: TGTGCCAGCAGCCTGACAGGGGGCGTCTACAATGAGCAGTTCTTC.

The V and J genes are TRBV27 and TRBJ2-2, with a weak D call TRBD1 (6 bases). In germline, CDR1 is MNHEY, CDR2 SMNVEV (reference sequence). The CDR3 runs to 17 residues. Trimming cost V 3 bases and J 5 bases, with 19 bases left between them. The CDR3 spells CASSFLLTGTRTGELFF. The CDR3 DNA is TGTGCCAGCAGTTTCCTTCTTACCGGGACACGTACCGGGGAGCTGTTTTTT.

The CDR3 DNA is TGCGCCAGCAGCCCGGACGGGAGCCGCACAGATACGCAGTATTTT. It translates to CASSPDGSRTDTQYF. The genes are TRBV5-1 and TRBJ2-3; a possible D gene is TRBD2 (6 bases). In germline, CDR1 is SGHRS, CDR2 YFSETQ. V was clipped by 4 bases and J by 1 base, with 13 bases between them. The CDR3 extends over 15 amino acids.

The V call is TRBV10-2, the J call TRBJ2-1; 11 bases agree with TRBD2. CDR1 WSHSY and CDR2 SAAADI come from the germline V gene. After removal of 5 bases from V and 6 bases from J, the junction contained 3 bases not matched to a gene. The CDR3 is 14 amino acids. The CDR3 is CASSLAGGRNEQFF. The CDR3 region has the DNA TGCGCCAGCAGTCTAGCGGGAGGCCGCAATGAGCAGTTCTTC.

The V call is TRBV28, the J call TRBJ2-4; perhaps D is TRBD1 or TRBD2 (6 bases each). Trimming removed 3 bases from V and 7 bases from J, with 13 bases in between. CDR1 and CDR2 (germline): MDHEN, SYDVKM. The CDR3 loop spans 14 amino acids. CDR3: CASSLRGAGNIQYF. CDR3 nucleotides: TGTGCCAGCAGTTTGAGGGGGGCAGGTAACATTCAGTACTTC.

The V and J genes are TRBV5-5 and TRBJ2-3, with 9 bases fitting TRBD1. Germline trimming cut 4 bases from V and 4 bases from J; bases unmatched to any gene: 7. This CDR3 is built from 15 residues. Germline CDR1 is SGHKS and CDR2 is YYEKEE (reference sequence). CDR3 sequence: CASSRGQGIADTQYF. CDR3 bases: TGTGCCAGCAGCCGAGGACAGGGGATAGCAGATACGCAGTATTTT.

V usage is TRBV9 and J usage is TRBJ2-5; maybe TRBD2 (7 bases). The germline V gene encodes CDR1 SGDLS and CDR2 YYNGEE. Trimming pared 0 bases from V and 4 bases from J, leaving 13 bases between. There are 15 residues in the CDR3. CDR3 protein: CASSVGGGPRETQYF. The CDR3 region has the DNA TGTGCCAGCAGCGTAGGGGGGGGCCCCCGAGAGACCCAGTACTTC.

J is TRBJ1-2 and V is TRBV9, with a possible D match to TRBD1 (6 bases). Germline CDR1 reads SGDLS; CDR2 reads YYNGEE. V lost 0 bases and J lost 8, with 14 bases in between. The CDR3 spans 14 residues. The CDR3 region has the DNA TGTGCCAGCAGCGTAGCTCCGGGGGCAGGAGGCTACACCTTC. This codes for CASSVAPGAGGYTF.

The rearrangement joins TRBV11-3 to TRBJ2-3, with 7 bases aligning to TRBD2. The CDR3 runs to 18 residues. The junction had 15 bases not matched to a gene; V was cut back by 1 base and J by 5 bases. Germline-derived CDR1 and CDR2 are SGHNT and YENEEA. DNA for the CDR3: TGTGCCAGCAGCTTAGGTTGGGGCGCTAGCGGCGGAATAGATACGCAGTATTTT. Protein sequence: CASSLGWGASGGIDTQYF.

The rearrangement links TRBV7-2 to TRBJ1-6; perhaps TRBD1 as D (6 bases). The germline V gene encodes CDR1 SGHTA and CDR2 FQGNSA. V dropped 5 bases and J dropped 1 base, with 12 bases sitting between them. The CDR3 has 16 amino acids. The CDR3: CASSQQGSSYNSPLHF. The CDR3 DNA reads as TGTGCCAGCAGCCAGCAGGGGTCGTCCTATAATTCACCCCTCCACTTT.

This clone has only a few counts. The chain uses TRBV28 and TRBJ1-2, with 8 bases aligning to TRBD1. The ends lost 7 bases at V and 8 bases at J; junction bases unmatched: 9. This CDR3 spans 13 amino acids. Germline CDR1 MDHEN, CDR2 SYDVKM. The CDR3: CASKVSGGGGYTF. The CDR3 coding sequence is TGTGCCAGCAAAGTGTCAGGGGGCGGCGGCTACACCTTC.

A word on this clone: Other DNA sequences in this specimen translate into the identical CDR3. This chain uses TRBV5-1 with TRBJ2-7; possible D gene TRBD2, 5 bases. Germline assignment: CDR1 SGHRS and CDR2 YFSETQ. The V gene lost 4 bases and the J gene lost 0 bases, with 5 bases spanning the gap. The CDR3 length is 12 residues. As DNA, the CDR3 is TGCGCCAGCAGCCGGGACTCCTACGAGCAGTACTTC. This encodes CASSRDSYEQYF.